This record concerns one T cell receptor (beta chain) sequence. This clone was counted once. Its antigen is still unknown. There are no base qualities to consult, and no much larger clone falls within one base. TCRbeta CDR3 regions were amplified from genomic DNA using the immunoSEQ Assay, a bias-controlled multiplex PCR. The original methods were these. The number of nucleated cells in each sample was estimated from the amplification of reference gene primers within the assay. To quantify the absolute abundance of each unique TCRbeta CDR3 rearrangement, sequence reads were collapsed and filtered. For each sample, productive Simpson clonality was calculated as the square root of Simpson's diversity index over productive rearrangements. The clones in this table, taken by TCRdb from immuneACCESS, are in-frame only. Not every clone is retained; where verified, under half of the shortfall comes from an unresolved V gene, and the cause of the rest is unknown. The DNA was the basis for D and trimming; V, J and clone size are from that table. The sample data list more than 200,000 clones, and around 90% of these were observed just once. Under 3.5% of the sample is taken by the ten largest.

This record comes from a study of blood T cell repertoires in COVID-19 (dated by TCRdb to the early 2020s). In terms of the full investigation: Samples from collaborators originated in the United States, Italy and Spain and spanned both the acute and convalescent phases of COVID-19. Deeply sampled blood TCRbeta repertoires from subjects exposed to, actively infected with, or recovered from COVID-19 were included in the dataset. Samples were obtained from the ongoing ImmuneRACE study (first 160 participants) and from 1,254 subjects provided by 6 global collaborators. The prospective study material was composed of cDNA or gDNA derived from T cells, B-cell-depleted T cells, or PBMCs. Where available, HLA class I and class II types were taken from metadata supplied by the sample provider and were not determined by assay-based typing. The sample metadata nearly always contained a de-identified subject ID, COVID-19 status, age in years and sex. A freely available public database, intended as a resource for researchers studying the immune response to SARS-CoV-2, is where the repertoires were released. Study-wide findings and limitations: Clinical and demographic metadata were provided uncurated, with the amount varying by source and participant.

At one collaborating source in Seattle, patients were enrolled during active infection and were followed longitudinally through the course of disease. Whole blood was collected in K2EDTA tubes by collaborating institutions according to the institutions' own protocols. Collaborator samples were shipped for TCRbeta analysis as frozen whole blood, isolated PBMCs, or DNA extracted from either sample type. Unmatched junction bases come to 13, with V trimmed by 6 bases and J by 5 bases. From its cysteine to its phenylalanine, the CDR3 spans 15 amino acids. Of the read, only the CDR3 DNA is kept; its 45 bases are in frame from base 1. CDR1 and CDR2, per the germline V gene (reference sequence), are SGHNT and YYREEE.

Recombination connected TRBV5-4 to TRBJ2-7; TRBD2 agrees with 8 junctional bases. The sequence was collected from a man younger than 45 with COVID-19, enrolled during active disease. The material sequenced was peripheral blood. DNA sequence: TGTGCCAGCAACTTAGGGGGGGGACTAGAGAACGAGCAGTACTTC. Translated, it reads CASNLGGGLENEQYF.